These 22 T cell receptor beta chains were sequenced from one sample in a study of cytomegalovirus exposure and HLA in healthy donors. Primers: 60 Vbeta forward and 13 Jbeta reverse. Profiled with immunoSEQ multiplex PCR; TCRdb holds only in-frame clones, not every one. This sample has about 65,000 clones, with less than 70% found just once. The sequencing sample was made of PBMCs. Receptor source: a man aged 30 to 39 in good health and CMV-seronegative.

Here the CDR3 reads CASSLVRGGHTEAFF. CDR3 nucleotides: TGCGCCAGCAGCTTGGTAAGGGGGGGCCACACTGAAGCTTTCTTT. The chain couples TRBV5-1 to TRBJ1-1, with D possibly TRBD1 on 6 matching bases. Germline V lookup: CDR1 SGHRS, CDR2 YFSETQ. Trimming stripped 0 bases from V and 3 bases from J, with 12 bases between. CDR3 size: 15 residues.

The chain couples TRBV6-6 to TRBJ1-2, with D possibly matching TRBD1 (6 bases). The CDR3 covers 16 residues. Germline values: CDR1 MNHNY, CDR2 SVGAGI (reference sequence). V lost 0 bases to trimming and J lost 8 bases, with 19 bases between them. CDR3 in DNA: TGTGCCAGCAGTTACTCTAATTCGCCGGGGGGACAAGGCTACACCTTC. Its protein product is CASSYSNSPGGQGYTF.

The sample holds a few counts of this clone. The chain recombines TRBV14 with TRBJ2-7, with D possibly being TRBD2 (5 bases). The CDR3 spans 14 residues. V dropped 2 bases and J dropped 6 bases, with 14 bases sitting between them. Germline V gene lookup returns CDR1 SGHDN and CDR2 FVKESK. The CDR3 DNA follows: TGTGCCAGCAGCCAATATTCGGGAAGTCGCGAGCAGTACTTC. Protein product: CASSQYSGSREQYF.

In its sample, this clone was seen a few times. This chain uses TRBV6-1 with TRBJ2-5, with D possibly being TRBD1 (5 bases). Deletions cut 7 bases from V and 4 bases from J, with 13 bases between. Germline CDR1 MNHNS, CDR2 SASEGT. CDR3 size: 13 residues. The CDR3 here is CASNPNRGETQYF. For the CDR3, the DNA is TGTGCCAGCAACCCCAATAGGGGAGAGACCCAGTACTTC.

This rearrangement joins TRBV7-8 to TRBJ1-5; tentative D call: TRBD1 (5 bases). The CDR3 runs 15 residues. V was shortened by 4 bases and J by 3 bases, with 13 bases between the two germline ends. CDR1 SGHVS and CDR2 FQNEAQ come from the germline V gene. The CDR3: CASSSSGGVNQPQHF. The CDR3 DNA reads TGTGCCAGCAGCTCGTCCGGGGGGGTCAATCAGCCCCAGCATTTT.

The chain recombines TRBV15 with TRBJ1-5; D may be TRBD1 (5 bases). This CDR3 is built from 16 residues. Trimming took 1 base from V and 0 from J, leaving 10 bases between them. Germline V gene sequence: CDR1 LNHNV, CDR2 YYDKDF (reference sequence). The CDR3 sequence: CATSRAADSSNQPQHF. In DNA form, the CDR3 reads TGTGCCACCAGCAGAGCAGCAGACAGTAGCAATCAGCCCCAGCATTTT. The full variable domain, its missing parts supplied by reference TRBV15 and TRBJ1-5, is DAMVIQNPRYQVTQFGKPVTLSCSQTLNHNVMYWYQQKSSQAPKLLFHYYDKDFNNEADTPDNFQSRRPNTSFCFLDIRSPGLGDTAMYLCATSRAADSSNQPQHFGDGTRLSIL.

This clone was found a few times. The chain recombines TRBV19 with TRBJ1-4; D gene uncertain. Germline lookup yields CDR1 LNHDA and CDR2 SQIVND (reference sequence). The CDR3 length is 9 residues. The ends were cut back, 11 bases at V and 6 bases at J, with 4 bases in the middle. The CDR3 DNA sequence: TGTGCCGGAGATGAAAAACTGTTTTTT. Amino acid sequence: CAGDEKLFF. Based on the CDR3 plus reference TRBV19 and TRBJ1-4, the full variable domain is DGGITQSPKYLFRKEGQNVTLSCEQNLNHDAMYWYRQDPGQGLRLIYYSQIVNDFQKGDIAEGYSVSREKKESFPLTVTSAQKNPTAFYLCAGDEKLFFGSGTQLSVL.

On this clone itself: One junction end disagrees with the germline gene, perhaps due to a read error. The chain has TRBV11-2 and TRBJ1-1; no clear D. CDR1 and CDR2 from the germline V gene are SGHAT and FQNNGV. The CDR3 has 8 amino acids. The CDR3 protein is CASSPFPF. CDR3 coding DNA: TGTGCCAGCAGCCCCTTCCCTTTT.

The sample holds a few counts of this clone. The J gene is TRBJ1-5, the V gene TRBV6-5, with D perhaps TRBD1 (6 bases). The V end was cut by 5 bases, the J end by 4 bases, with 15 bases between. The CDR3 sequence is 15 residues long. CDR1 MNHEY and CDR2 SVGAGI come from the germline V gene. This chain's CDR3 is CASSLRQAENQPQHF. CDR3 nucleotides: TGTGCCAGCAGTCTACGACAGGCGGAGAATCAGCCCCAGCATTTT.

V usage is TRBV4-2 and J usage is TRBJ2-3; perhaps TRBD1 as D (6 bases). The CDR3 has 15 residues. The germline V gene has CDR1 LGHNA and CDR2 YNFKEQ. Deletions cut 0 bases from V and 4 bases from J, with 11 bases between. CDR3 sequence reads: CASSQDAEGADTQYF. The CDR3 region has the DNA TGTGCCAGCAGCCAAGATGCCGAGGGGGCAGATACGCAGTATTTT.

This chain uses TRBV6-5 with TRBJ2-7; 8 bases are shared with TRBD1. This CDR3 region has 15 residues. The junction had 10 bases not matched to a gene; V was cut back by 0 bases and J by 9 bases. In germline, CDR1 is MNHEY, CDR2 SVGAGI. The CDR3 DNA sequence: TGTGCCAGCAGTTACTCTGGGGGGCAGGGGGCCTCGCAGTACTTC. Its protein is CASSYSGGQGASQYF.

The chain combines TRBV4-2 with TRBJ1-1; D is perhaps TRBD1 (5 bases). The germline V gene has CDR1 LGHNA and CDR2 YNFKEQ. V shed 3 bases and J shed 1 base, with 12 bases lying between them. This CDR3 contains 15 residues. DNA for the CDR3: TGTGCCAGCAGCCACGATGGGGCGGCGAACACTGAAGCTTTCTTT. Translating gives CASSHDGAANTEAFF.

Concerning this clone: Other DNA sequences in this specimen translate into the identical CDR3. The rearrangement uses TRBV5-1 and TRBJ1-2, with D perhaps matching TRBD1 (6 bases). V lost 4 bases and J lost 3, with 10 bases in between. CDR1 and CDR2 from the germline V gene are SGHRS and YFSETQ. The CDR3 sequence is 13 residues long. As DNA, the CDR3 is TGCGCCAGCAGCCTACAGGGAGACTATGGCTACACCTTC. It specifies CASSLQGDYGYTF.

This clone has more than one count but fewer than ten. J is TRBJ2-2 and V is TRBV4-1, with TRBD2 matching over 7 bases. CDR1 and CDR2 from the germline V gene are MGHRA and YSYEKL. The CDR3 sequence is 18 residues long. Trimming removed 0 bases from V and 2 bases from J; junction bases left unmatched: 9. The CDR3 loop reads CASSQDKERTRNTGELFF. For the CDR3, the DNA is TGCGCCAGCAGCCAAGATAAGGAACGGACTAGAAACACCGGGGAGCTGTTTTTT.

This chain uses TRBV7-2 with TRBJ2-4; 7 positions agree with TRBD2. In germline, CDR1 is SGHTA, CDR2 FQGNSA. There are 13 residues in the CDR3. J gave up 6 bases and V 5 bases, and 4 bases lay outside the gene matches. CDR3 nucleotide sequence: TGTGCCAGCAGCAGGACTAGGGGAAACATTCAGTACTTC. Protein sequence: CASSRTRGNIQYF.

As DNA, the CDR3 is TGTGCCAGCAGTCCCACAACAGATACGCAGTATTTT. Translated, it gives CASSPTTDTQYF. V and J are TRBV27 and TRBJ2-3; D is ambiguous. Germline assignment: CDR1 MNHEY and CDR2 SMNVEV (reference sequence). The CDR3 runs 12 residues. The V end was cut by 5 bases, the J end by 3 bases, with 6 bases between.

CDR3 nucleotides: TGCAGCGTTGAATCAGGGGGCAAGGAGGGCTACACCTTC. Translation gives CSVESGGKEGYTF. V and J are TRBV29-1 and TRBJ1-2, with 8 bases fitting TRBD1. CDR3 size: 13 residues. Per germline, CDR1 SQVTM and CDR2 ANQGSEA. The ends lost 2 bases at V and 8 bases at J; junction bases unmatched: 7.

This clone was seen only a few times. J is TRBJ2-7 and V is TRBV11-2; tentative D call: TRBD1 (6 bases). The germline V gene encodes CDR1 SGHAT and CDR2 FQNNGV. V was clipped by 4 bases and J by 0 bases, with 25 bases between them. The CDR3 contains 19 residues. The CDR3 is CASSYRARDKPFGSYEQYF. Here the CDR3 DNA reads TGTGCCAGCAGCTATAGAGCCCGGGACAAACCTTTTGGCTCCTACGAGCAGTACTTC.

The chain couples TRBV29-1 to TRBJ1-2; D not resolved. The germline V gene encodes CDR1 SQVTM and CDR2 ANQGSEA. This CDR3 comprises 10 residues. Trimming took off 0 bases at V and 8 bases at J, with 4 bases between the two ends. CDR3 in amino acids: CSVEDGGYTF. In DNA, the CDR3 is TGCAGCGTTGAAGACGGGGGCTACACCTTC.

V usage is TRBV19 and J usage is TRBJ2-5, with D unresolved. This CDR3 has 14 amino acids. CDR1 LNHDA and CDR2 SQIVND come from the germline V gene (reference sequence). The V and J ends lost 3 bases and 3 bases respectively, with 11 bases between them. The CDR3 sequence: CASSMHPPKETQYF. In DNA form, the CDR3 reads TGTGCCAGTAGTATGCATCCCCCTAAAGAGACCCAGTACTTC.

This chain uses TRBV13 with TRBJ2-7; 13 positions match TRBD2. This CDR3 comprises 15 residues. Trimming removed 2 bases from V and 2 bases from J; junction bases left unmatched: 0. Germline assignment: CDR1 PRHDT and CDR2 FYEKMQ (reference sequence). CDR3 in amino acids: CASSLTSGGAYEQYF. The DNA for the CDR3 is TGTGCCAGCAGCTTAACTAGCGGGGGGGCCTACGAGCAGTACTTC.

This clone was counted between two and nine times. The chain carries TRBV15 and TRBJ2-7, with D unclear. Deletions cut 0 bases from V and 2 bases from J, with 11 bases between. The CDR3 runs 15 residues. The germline gives CDR1 LNHNV, CDR2 YYDKDF (reference sequence). CDR3 sequence: CATSRDLRQAYEQYF. The CDR3 bases are TGTGCCACCAGCAGAGATTTAAGGCAGGCCTACGAGCAGTACTTC.